A selection of T cell receptor beta chains follows, all from one sample in a study of CD8 T cells in ankylosing spondylitis. TCRdb redid the calling of the 5' RACE reads with MiXCR, one entry per CDR3 protein. Among roughly 370,000 distinct CDR3 sequences listed, 20% to 25% were seen once. Sequencing was done on a sample of blood, either unsorted or a sorted T cell fraction (not recorded which). The receptors stem from a male donor with ankylosing spondylitis. Each CDR3 is given with its conserved first and last residue. The D gene is left open where the match is weak. Rows give clone size only sometimes, using once, few, many, or a class for an expanded clone.

V gene	D gene	J gene	clone size	CDR3 DNA	CDR3 protein
TRBV11-3	NA	TRBJ2-5	few	TGTGCCAGCAGCTTAGGTATAAACAGGGAGGAGACCCAGTACTTC	CASSLGINREETQYF
TRBV6-4	TRBD2	TRBJ2-1	few	TGTGCCAGCAGTGACTCGGGGACTAGCGACAATGAGCAGTTCTTC	CASSDSGTSDNEQFF
TRBV4-2	NA	TRBJ1-1	NA	TGTGCCAGCAGCCAAGAAAAAGGGTGGAACACTGAAGCTTTCTTT	CASSQEKGWNTEAFF
TRBV29-1	TRBD2	TRBJ2-7	NA	TGCAGCGCCAAGCTAGCGGGAGACTCCTACGAGCAGTACTTC	CSAKLAGDSYEQYF
TRBV6-4	NA	TRBJ2-2	few	TGTGCCAGCAAGTTCGCGGCGAACACCGGGGAGCTGTTTTTT	CASKFAANTGELFF
TRBV6-1	TRBD2	TRBJ2-3	few	TGTGCCAGCAGTACGACTAGCGACATGAGCACAGATACGCAGTATTTT	CASSTTSDMSTDTQYF
TRBV6-2/TRBV6-3	TRBD1	TRBJ1-2	NA	TGTGCCAGCAGCGGACAGGGTGCGGTCGGCTACACCTTC	CASSGQGAVGYTF
TRBV27	TRBD2	TRBJ2-7	NA	TGTGCCAGCAGTCCCAGACTAGCGGGGATCTACGAGCAGTACTTC	CASSPRLAGIYEQYF
TRBV14	NA	TRBJ2-1	once	TGTGCCAGCAGCCAAGAGGGGCAGGGGACGCAGTTCTTC	CASSQEGQGTQFF
TRBV18	TRBD2	TRBJ2-2	once	TGTGCCAGCTCACCAGGCGGGGGATTTAACACCGGGGAGCTGTTTTTT	CASSPGGGFNTGELFF
TRBV7-9	NA	TRBJ2-7	NA	TGTGCCAGCAGCAAGGACGCGCCTCCTTACGAGCAGTACTTC	CASSKDAPPYEQYF
TRBV29-1	NA	TRBJ2-5	NA	TGCAGCGCAAAGGGCCTGGTGTCGTCAGAGACCCAGTACTTC	CSAKGLVSSETQYF
TRBV10-3	NA	TRBJ2-1	many	TGTGCCATCAGTGAGTCTAGCGACTACAATGAGCAGTTCTTC	CAISESSDYNEQFF
TRBV29-1	NA	TRBJ2-1	few	TGCAGCGTGAAAAAAGAGTGGAATGAGCAGTTCTTC	CSVKKEWNEQFF
TRBV7-2	NA	TRBJ2-7	many	TGTGCCAGCAGACCAACAGGTCGCTACGAGCAGTACTTC	CASRPTGRYEQYF
TRBV4-1	TRBD2	TRBJ2-1	few	TGCGCCAGCAGCCAGCCGGGACTAGCGGCCTACAATGAGCAGTTCTTC	CASSQPGLAAYNEQFF
TRBV7-9	NA	TRBJ2-7	NA	TGTGCCAGCAGCTTAGACCCCAGGGGCGCCTACGAGCAGTACTTC	CASSLDPRGAYEQYF
TRBV28	NA	TRBJ2-7	many	TGTGCCAGCAGTTCCCGGCAAACACCCTACGAGCAGTACTTC	CASSSRQTPYEQYF
TRBV5-1	TRBD1	TRBJ2-2	many	TGCGCCAGCAGCTTGGGGACAGGACCGAACACCGGGGAGCTGTTTTTT	CASSLGTGPNTGELFF
TRBV11-2	NA	TRBJ1-1	few	TGTGCCAGCAGCATCTCAACAGGGACGAACACTGAAGCTTTCTTT	CASSISTGTNTEAFF
TRBV11-2	TRBD2	TRBJ2-1	many	TGTGCCAGCAGGGCCATAGCGGGAGGGCCGTCCATTGAGCAGTTCTTC	CASRAIAGGPSIEQFF
TRBV20-1	NA	TRBJ2-5	few	TGCAGTGCGGGCCCGGCCGGCCTCTTCCAAGAGACCCAGTACTTC	CSAGPAGLFQETQYF
TRBV5-1	NA	TRBJ2-3	NA	TGCGCCAGCAGCGTGGGGACCACGCAGGGTACGCAGTATTTT	CASSVGTTQGTQYF
TRBV27	NA	TRBJ2-7	few	TGTGCCAGCAGAAAAGCCGGGCCCTCCTACGAGCAGTACTTC	CASRKAGPSYEQYF
TRBV12-3/TRBV12-4	NA	TRBJ2-1	NA	TGTGCCAGCTGCAAGGGGACCGTATACAATGAGCAGTTCTTC	CASCKGTVYNEQFF
TRBV10-3	NA	TRBJ2-5	NA	TGTGCCATCAGTTTGGGGGGGACCCAGTACTTC	CAISLGGTQYF